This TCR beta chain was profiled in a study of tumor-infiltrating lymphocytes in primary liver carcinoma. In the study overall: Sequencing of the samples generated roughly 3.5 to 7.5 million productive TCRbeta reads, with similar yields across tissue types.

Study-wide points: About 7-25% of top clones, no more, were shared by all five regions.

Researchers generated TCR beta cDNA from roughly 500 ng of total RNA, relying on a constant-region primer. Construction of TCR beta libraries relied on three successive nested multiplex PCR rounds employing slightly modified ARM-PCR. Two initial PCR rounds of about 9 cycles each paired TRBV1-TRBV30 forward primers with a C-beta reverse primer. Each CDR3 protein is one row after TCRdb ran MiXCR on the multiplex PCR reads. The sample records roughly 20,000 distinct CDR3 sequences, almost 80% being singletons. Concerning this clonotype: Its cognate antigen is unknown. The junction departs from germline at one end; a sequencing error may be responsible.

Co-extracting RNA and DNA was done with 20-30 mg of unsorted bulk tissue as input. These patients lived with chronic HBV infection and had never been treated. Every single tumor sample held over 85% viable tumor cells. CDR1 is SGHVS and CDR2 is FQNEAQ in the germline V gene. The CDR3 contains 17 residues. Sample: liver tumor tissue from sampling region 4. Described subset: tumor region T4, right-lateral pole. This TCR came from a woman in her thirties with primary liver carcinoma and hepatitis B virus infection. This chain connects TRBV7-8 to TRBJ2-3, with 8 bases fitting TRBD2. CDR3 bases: TGTGCCGGCAGTTTAGAAGAGGCTAGCGGGAGCACAGATACGCAGTATTTT. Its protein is CAGSLEEASGSTDTQYF.